Following are 16 T cell receptor beta chains from one sample sequenced in a study of T cells after yellow fever vaccination. MiXCR, run by TCRdb on the 5' RACE reads, gives a single entry per CDR3 protein. The sample gives just under 600,000 distinct CDR3 sequences, approximately 13% of which show up once; about 14% is in the top ten. The sequencing used PBMCs, collected on the day of the yellow fever booster vaccination. The receptors were gathered from a man aged 25-45 years who received the YFV17D yellow fever vaccine.

This clonotype was seen a handful of times. The chain carries TRBV29-1 and TRBJ2-5; the match to TRBD2 covers 7 bases. Germline values: CDR1 SQVTM, CDR2 ANQGSEA. CDR3 length equals 13 residues. V lost 3 bases and J lost 6; bases outside the gene matches: 7. The CDR3 nucleotides are TGCAGCGTTGATTCGGGGAGGGCTCAGACCCAGTACTTC. Encoded protein: CSVDSGRAQTQYF.

The chain is built from TRBV3-1 and TRBJ2-3; TRBD2 matches 8 bases. The CDR3 extends over 13 amino acids. CDR1 and CDR2 (germline): LGHDT, YNNKEL (reference sequence). V shed 8 bases, J shed 6 bases, and the junction held 7 bases outside the gene matches. The CDR3 loop reads CASRAGAVDTQYF. The CDR3 DNA is TGTGCCAGCCGAGCGGGAGCGGTGGATACGCAGTATTTT.

Only a few counts were recorded for this clonotype. The chain combines TRBV29-1 with TRBJ2-7, with TRBD2 matching 8 bases. CDR3 length: 12 amino acids. After removal of 3 bases from V and 4 bases from J, the junction contained 2 bases not matched to a gene. Germline V gene data show CDR1 as SQVTM and CDR2 as ANQGSEA. In DNA, the CDR3 is TGCAGCGTTGATGCGGGAGGTTACGAGCAGTACTTC. It codes for CSVDAGGYEQYF.

This clonotype came up many times. This rearrangement joins TRBV5-1 to TRBJ2-1, with D perhaps assigned TRBD1 or TRBD2 (5 bases each). Germline CDR1 is SGHRS and CDR2 is YFSETQ. V was shortened by 4 bases and J by 10 bases, with 18 bases between the two germline ends. The CDR3 is made up of 14 amino acids. CDR3 bases: TGCGCCAGCAGCCCGCGGGCCGGGGCAGGGGAGCAGTTCTTC. Residues: CASSPRAGAGEQFF.

This chain links TRBV3-1 with TRBJ2-4, with 8 bases lining up with TRBD1. Unmatched junction bases numbered 6, after V lost 4 bases and J lost 7 bases. The germline CDR1 and CDR2 sequences are LGHDT and YNNKEL (reference sequence). The CDR3 length is 14 residues. The CDR3 bases are TGTGCCAGCAGCCCGACAGGGGTATTCAACATTCAGTACTTC. This sequence encodes CASSPTGVFNIQYF. The entire variable domain, with the rest obtained from reference TRBV3-1 and TRBJ2-4, is as follows: DTAVSQTPKYLVTQMGNDKSIKCEQNLGHDTMYWYKQDSKKFLKIMFSYNNKELIINETVPNRFSPKSPDKAHLNLHINSLELGDSAVYFCASSPTGVFNIQYFGAGTRLSVL.

The chain carries TRBV9 and TRBJ2-3; D perhaps matches TRBD2 (6 bases). CDR1 is SGDLS and CDR2 is YYNGEE in the germline V gene. Trimming removed 0 bases from V and 1 base from J, with 15 bases in between. The CDR3 length is 17 residues. The CDR3 sequence is CASSVVPTGGGTDTQYF. CDR3 DNA: TGTGCCAGCAGCGTAGTTCCAACCGGAGGGGGCACAGATACGCAGTATTTT.

V gene TRBV18 combines with J gene TRBJ2-2, with 10 bases aligning to TRBD2. CDR1 is KGHSH and CDR2 is LQKENI in the germline V gene. The CDR3 is 14 amino acids. Written as DNA, the CDR3 is TGTGCGACCCTAGCGGGAGCGAACACCGGGGAGCTGTTTTTT. This gives the protein CATLAGANTGELFF. Based on the CDR3 plus reference TRBV18 and TRBJ2-2, the full variable domain is NAGVMQNPRHLVRRRGQEARLRCSPMKGHSHVYWYRQLPEEGLKFMVYLQKENIIDESGMPKERFSAEFPKEGPSILRIQQVVRGDSAAYFCATLAGANTGELFFGEGSRLTVL.

Ten or more counts support this clonotype. The chain's CDR3 is CSSAGAPGETQYF. The CDR3 coding sequence is TGCAGCTCGGCCGGGGCCCCCGGGGAGACCCAGTACTTC. The chain carries TRBV29-1 and TRBJ2-5, with D tentatively TRBD1 or TRBD2 (5 bases each). The CDR3 is 13 residues long. V was clipped by 8 bases and J by 5 bases, with 18 bases between them. Germline V gives CDR1 SQVTM, CDR2 ANQGSEA.

The CDR3 coding sequence is TGTGCCGCGGGGCGGACCTACAATGAGCAGTTCTTC. It encodes CAAGRTYNEQFF. The rearrangement links TRBV12-3 or TRBV12-4 to TRBJ2-1, with TRBD2 as a possible D gene (6 bases). This CDR3 region has 12 residues. V shed 11 bases and J shed 2 bases, with 10 bases lying between them.

This clonotype has a handful of counts. The genes are TRBV4-2 and TRBJ2-2; D is undetermined. The germline V and J ends were trimmed by 0 bases and 7 bases, with 6 bases remaining between them. The V gene's germline CDR1 is LGHNA and CDR2 YNFKEQ. The CDR3 is made up of 13 amino acids. The CDR3, as DNA: TGTGCCAGCAGCCAAGAGTGGAGCGGGGAGCTGTTTTTT. Amino acid sequence: CASSQEWSGELFF.

This clonotype came up a few times. The chain combines TRBV19 with TRBJ2-3; 10 bases agree with TRBD1. From germline, CDR1 is LNHDA and CDR2 SQIVND (reference sequence). Trimming took 5 bases from V and 5 from J; bases not matched to a gene: 13. This CDR3 contains 17 residues. This CDR3 reads CASSALTGTGAEDTQYF. CDR3 nucleotide sequence: TGTGCCAGTAGTGCCCTTACCGGGACAGGGGCGGAAGATACGCAGTATTTT.

This clonotype has a handful of counts. V gene TRBV7-9 combines with J gene TRBJ2-5, with 11 bases lining up with TRBD2. Trimming took 3 bases from V and 5 from J; bases not matched to a gene: 5. Germline V gene sequence: CDR1 SEHNR, CDR2 FQNEAQ (reference sequence). The CDR3 totals 15 residues. The CDR3 coding sequence is TGTGCCAGCAGCTTCACTAGCGGGAGTCGGGAGACCCAGTACTTC. Translation: CASSFTSGSRETQYF.

This clonotype has a handful of counts. This chain connects TRBV27 to TRBJ2-2; D gene unclear. CDR3 size: 17 residues. The V end lost 6 bases, the J end lost 7 bases, and 24 bases lay between the germline ends. Per the germline V gene, CDR1 is MNHEY and CDR2 is SMNVEV (reference sequence). In nucleotides, the CDR3 is TGTGCCAGCAGGCTACTAACAGAGTTAGGGTACCACGGGGAGCTGTTTTTT. It specifies CASRLLTELGYHGELFF.

The V gene is TRBV5-1, the J gene TRBJ2-2, with no clear D. Germline V lookup: CDR1 SGHRS, CDR2 YFSETQ. The CDR3 sequence is 15 residues long. V was clipped by 1 base and J by 6 bases, with 13 bases between them. The CDR3 DNA reads TGCGCCAGCAGCTTGTCCTTGGTAGTCTCCGGGGAGCTGTTTTTT. This codes for CASSLSLVVSGELFF. Drawing the rest from reference TRBV5-1 and TRBJ2-2, the complete variable domain is KAGVTQTPRYLIKTRGQQVTLSCSPISGHRSVSWYQQTPGQGLQFLFEYFSETQRNKGNFPGRFSGRQFSNSRSEMNVSTLELGDSALYLCASSLSLVVSGELFFGEGSRLTVL.

This clonotype came up many times. The rearrangement links TRBV7-9 to TRBJ2-7; TRBD2 might be the D (5 bases). Looked up from germline, CDR1 is SEHNR and CDR2 is FQNEAQ (reference sequence). This CDR3 comprises 17 residues. V was pared by 4 bases and J by 6 bases, with 25 bases between. This chain's CDR3 is CASSSPQMGALGPEQYF. DNA for the CDR3: TGTGCCAGCAGCTCGCCCCAGATGGGAGCCCTAGGCCCCGAGCAGTACTTC.

This clonotype turned up a few times. The chain combines TRBV5-1 with TRBJ2-3; TRBD2 might be the D (5 bases). Trimming cost V 4 bases and J 6 bases, with 18 bases left between them. The CDR3 has 15 amino acids. Germline V gives CDR1 SGHRS, CDR2 YFSETQ. The CDR3 DNA follows: TGCGCCAGCAGCCTTAGCGCCAAGTCTCAGGATACGCAGTATTTT. Translating gives CASSLSAKSQDTQYF.